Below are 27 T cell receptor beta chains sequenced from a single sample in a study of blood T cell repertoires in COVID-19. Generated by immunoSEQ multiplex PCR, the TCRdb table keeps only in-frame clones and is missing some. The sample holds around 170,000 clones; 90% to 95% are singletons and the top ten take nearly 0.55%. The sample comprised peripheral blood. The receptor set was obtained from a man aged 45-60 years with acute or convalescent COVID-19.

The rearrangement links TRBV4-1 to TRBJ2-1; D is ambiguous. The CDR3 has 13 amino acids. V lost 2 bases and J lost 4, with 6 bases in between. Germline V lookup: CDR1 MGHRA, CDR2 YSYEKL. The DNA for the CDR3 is TGCGCCAGCAGCCAACCTATGTACAATGAGCAGTTCTTC. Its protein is CASSQPMYNEQFF.

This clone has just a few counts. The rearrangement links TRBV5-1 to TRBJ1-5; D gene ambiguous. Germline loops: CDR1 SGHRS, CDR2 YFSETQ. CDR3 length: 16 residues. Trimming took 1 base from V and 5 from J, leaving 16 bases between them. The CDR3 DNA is TGCGCCAGCAGCTTGTGCGGTGTCACGCTATATCAGCCCCAGCATTTT. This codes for CASSLCGVTLYQPQHF.

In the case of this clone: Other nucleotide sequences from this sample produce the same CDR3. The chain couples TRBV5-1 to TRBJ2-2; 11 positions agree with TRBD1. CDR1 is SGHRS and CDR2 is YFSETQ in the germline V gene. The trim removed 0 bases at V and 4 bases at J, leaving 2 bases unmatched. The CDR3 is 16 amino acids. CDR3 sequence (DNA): TGCGCCAGCAGCTTGGCCGGGACAGGGGGCACCGGGGAGCTGTTTTTT. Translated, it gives CASSLAGTGGTGELFF. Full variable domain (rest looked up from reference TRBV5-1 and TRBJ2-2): KAGVTQTPRYLIKTRGQQVTLSCSPISGHRSVSWYQQTPGQGLQFLFEYFSETQRNKGNFPGRFSGRQFSNSRSEMNVSTLELGDSALYLCASSLAGTGGTGELFFGEGSRLTVL.

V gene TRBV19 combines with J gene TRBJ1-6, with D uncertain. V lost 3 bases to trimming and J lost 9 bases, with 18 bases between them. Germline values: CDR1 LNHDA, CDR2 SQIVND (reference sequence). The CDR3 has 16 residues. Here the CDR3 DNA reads TGTGCCAGTAGTATGGGCAGCTCCCCGAACAGTTCACCCCTCCACTTT. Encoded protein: CASSMGSSPNSSPLHF.

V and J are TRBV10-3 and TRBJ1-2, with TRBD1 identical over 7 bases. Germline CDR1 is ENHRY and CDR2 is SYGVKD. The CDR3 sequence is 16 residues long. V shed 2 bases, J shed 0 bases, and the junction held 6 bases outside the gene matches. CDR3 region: CAISERTGPSNYGYTF. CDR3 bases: TGTGCCATCAGTGAGAGGACAGGACCATCTAACTATGGCTACACCTTC.

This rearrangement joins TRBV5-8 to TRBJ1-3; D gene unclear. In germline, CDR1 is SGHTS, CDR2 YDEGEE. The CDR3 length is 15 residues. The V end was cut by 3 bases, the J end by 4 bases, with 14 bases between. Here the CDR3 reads CASSSGERPGNTIYF. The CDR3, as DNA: TGTGCCAGCAGCTCCGGGGAAAGGCCAGGAAACACCATATATTTT.

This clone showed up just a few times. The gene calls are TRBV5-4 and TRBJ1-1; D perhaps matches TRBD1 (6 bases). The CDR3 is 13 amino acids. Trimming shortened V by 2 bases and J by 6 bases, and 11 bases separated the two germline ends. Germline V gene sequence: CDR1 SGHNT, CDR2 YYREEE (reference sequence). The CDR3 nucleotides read TGTGCCAGCAGCTTACAGGGCCACCCTGAAGCTTTCTTT. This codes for CASSLQGHPEAFF.

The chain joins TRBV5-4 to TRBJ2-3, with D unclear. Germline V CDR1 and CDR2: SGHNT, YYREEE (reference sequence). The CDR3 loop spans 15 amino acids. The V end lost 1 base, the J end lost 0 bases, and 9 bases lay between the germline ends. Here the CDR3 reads CASSLQQISTDTQYF. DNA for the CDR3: TGTGCCAGCAGCTTGCAACAGATTAGCACAGATACGCAGTATTTT.

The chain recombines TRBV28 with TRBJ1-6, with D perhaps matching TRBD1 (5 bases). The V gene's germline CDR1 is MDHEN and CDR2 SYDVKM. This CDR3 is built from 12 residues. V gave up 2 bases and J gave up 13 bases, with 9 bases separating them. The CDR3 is CASSLAGRPLHF. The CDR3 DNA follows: TGTGCCAGCAGTTTAGCGGGGCGGCCCCTCCACTTT.

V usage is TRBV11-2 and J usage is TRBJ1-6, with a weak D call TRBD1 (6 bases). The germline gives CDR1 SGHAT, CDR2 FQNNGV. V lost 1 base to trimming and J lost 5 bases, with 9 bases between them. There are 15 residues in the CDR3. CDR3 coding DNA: TGTGCCAGCAGCTTAGGGCCAGGGGATAATTCACCCCTCCACTTT. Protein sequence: CASSLGPGDNSPLHF.

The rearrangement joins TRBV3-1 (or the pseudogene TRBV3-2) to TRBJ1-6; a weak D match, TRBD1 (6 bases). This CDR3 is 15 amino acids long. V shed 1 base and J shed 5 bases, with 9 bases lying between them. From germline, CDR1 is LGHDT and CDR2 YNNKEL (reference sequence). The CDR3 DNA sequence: TGTGCCAGCAGCCAAGGGACAGCCGATAATTCACCCCTCCACTTT. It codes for CASSQGTADNSPLHF.

The CDR3 DNA sequence: TGTGCCAGCAGCTTACTCCCGAACACCGGGGAGCTGTTTTTT. Translating gives CASSLLPNTGELFF. The chain has TRBV11-2 and TRBJ2-2; no clear D gene. Germline V CDR1 and CDR2: SGHAT, FQNNGV. The CDR3 is 14 residues long. The ends were cut back, 2 bases at V and 0 bases at J, with 4 bases in the middle.

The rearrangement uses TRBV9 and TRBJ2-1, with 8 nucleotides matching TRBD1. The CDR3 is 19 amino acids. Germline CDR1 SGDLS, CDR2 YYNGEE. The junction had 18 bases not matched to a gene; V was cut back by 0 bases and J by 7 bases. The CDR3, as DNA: TGTGCCAGCAGCGTAGCTCCCCCAACGGACAGGGAAGGTGGGAATGAGCAGTTCTTC. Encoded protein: CASSVAPPTDREGGNEQFF.

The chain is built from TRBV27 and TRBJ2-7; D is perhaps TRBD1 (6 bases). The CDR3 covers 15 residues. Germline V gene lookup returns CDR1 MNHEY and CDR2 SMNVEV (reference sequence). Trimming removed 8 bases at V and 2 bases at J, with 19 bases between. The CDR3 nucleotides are TGTGCCAGCCCTCAGGCCGGGACAAATACCTACGAGCAGTACGTC. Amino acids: CASPQAGTNTYEQYV.

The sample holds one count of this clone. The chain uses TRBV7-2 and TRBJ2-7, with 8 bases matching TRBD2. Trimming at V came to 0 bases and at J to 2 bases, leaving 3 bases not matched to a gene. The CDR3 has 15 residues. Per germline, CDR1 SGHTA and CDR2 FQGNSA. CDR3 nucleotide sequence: TGTGCCAGCAGCTTAGCCGGGGGGGGGACCTACGAGCAGTACTTC. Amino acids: CASSLAGGGTYEQYF.

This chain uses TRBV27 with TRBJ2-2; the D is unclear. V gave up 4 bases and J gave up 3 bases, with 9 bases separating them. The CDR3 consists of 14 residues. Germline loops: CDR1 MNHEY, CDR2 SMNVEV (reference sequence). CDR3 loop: CASSYSPDTGELFF. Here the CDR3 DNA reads TGTGCCAGCAGTTACTCTCCGGACACCGGGGAGCTGTTTTTT.

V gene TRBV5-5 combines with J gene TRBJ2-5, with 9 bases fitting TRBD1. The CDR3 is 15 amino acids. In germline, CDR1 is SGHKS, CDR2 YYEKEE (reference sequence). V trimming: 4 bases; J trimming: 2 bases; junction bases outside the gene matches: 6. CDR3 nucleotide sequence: TGTGCCAGCAGCCCGTACGGGACAGGGCAAGAGACCCAGTACTTC. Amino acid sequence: CASSPYGTGQETQYF.

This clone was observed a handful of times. The CDR3 sequence is CASSLGGVLNTEAFF. The CDR3 DNA is TGTGCCAGCAGTTTAGGCGGGGTTTTGAACACTGAAGCTTTCTTT. The rearrangement uses TRBV28 and TRBJ1-1; D is ambiguous. Germline V lookup: CDR1 MDHEN, CDR2 SYDVKM. V lost 2 bases and J 0 bases, leaving 10 bases between the germline ends. The CDR3 consists of 15 residues.

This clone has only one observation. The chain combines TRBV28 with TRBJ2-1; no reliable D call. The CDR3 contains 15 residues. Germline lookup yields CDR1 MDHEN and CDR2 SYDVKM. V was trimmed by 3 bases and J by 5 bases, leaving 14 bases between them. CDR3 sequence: CASSFYISRDNEQFF. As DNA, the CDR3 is TGTGCCAGCAGTTTTTATATTTCTCGGGACAATGAGCAGTTCTTC.

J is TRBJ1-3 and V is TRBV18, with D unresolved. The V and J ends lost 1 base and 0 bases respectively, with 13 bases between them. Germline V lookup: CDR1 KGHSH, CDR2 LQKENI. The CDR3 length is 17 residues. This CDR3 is CASSPLHQIFSGNTIYF. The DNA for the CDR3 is TGTGCCAGCTCACCACTCCATCAGATTTTCTCTGGAAACACCATATATTTT.

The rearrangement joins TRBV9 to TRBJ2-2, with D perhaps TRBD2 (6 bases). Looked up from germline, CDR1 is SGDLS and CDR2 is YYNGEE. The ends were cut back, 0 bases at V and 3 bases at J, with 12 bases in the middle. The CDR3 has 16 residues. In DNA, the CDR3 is TGTGCCAGCAGCGTAGTGGGGGGAACAGACACCGGGGAGCTGTTTTTT. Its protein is CASSVVGGTDTGELFF. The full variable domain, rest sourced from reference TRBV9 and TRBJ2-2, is DSGVTQTPKHLITATGQRVTLRCSPRSGDLSVYWYQQSLDQGLQFLIQYYNGEERAKGNILERFSAQQFPDLHSELNLSSLELGDSALYFCASSVVGGTDTGELFFGEGSRLTVL.

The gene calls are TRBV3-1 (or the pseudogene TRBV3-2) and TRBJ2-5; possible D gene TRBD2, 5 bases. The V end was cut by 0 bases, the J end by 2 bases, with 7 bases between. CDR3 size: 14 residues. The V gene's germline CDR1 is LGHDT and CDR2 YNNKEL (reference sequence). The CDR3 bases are TGTGCCAGCAGCCAAGAAGCGGAACAAGAGACCCAGTACTTC. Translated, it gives CASSQEAEQETQYF.

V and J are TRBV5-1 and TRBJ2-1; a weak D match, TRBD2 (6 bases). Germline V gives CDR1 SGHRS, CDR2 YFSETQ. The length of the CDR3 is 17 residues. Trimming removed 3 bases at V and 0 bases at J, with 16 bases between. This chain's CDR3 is CASSWDERVPSYNEQFF. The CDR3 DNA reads TGCGCCAGCAGCTGGGATGAGCGGGTGCCCTCCTACAATGAGCAGTTCTTC. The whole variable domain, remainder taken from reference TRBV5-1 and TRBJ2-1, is KAGVTQTPRYLIKTRGQQVTLSCSPISGHRSVSWYQQTPGQGLQFLFEYFSETQRNKGNFPGRFSGRQFSNSRSEMNVSTLELGDSALYLCASSWDERVPSYNEQFFGPGTRLTVL.

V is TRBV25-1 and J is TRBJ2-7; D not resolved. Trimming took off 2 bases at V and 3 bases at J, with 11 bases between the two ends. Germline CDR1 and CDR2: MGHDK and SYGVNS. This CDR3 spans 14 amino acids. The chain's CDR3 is CASSEIGSGYEQYF. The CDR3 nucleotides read TGTGCCAGCAGTGAAATTGGGTCAGGCTACGAGCAGTACTTC.

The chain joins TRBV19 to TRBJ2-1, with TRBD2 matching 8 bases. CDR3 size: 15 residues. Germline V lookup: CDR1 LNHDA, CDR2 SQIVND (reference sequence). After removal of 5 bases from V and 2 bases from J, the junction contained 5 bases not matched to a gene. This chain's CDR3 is CASSPTSGTYNEQFF. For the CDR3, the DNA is TGTGCCAGTAGTCCCACTAGCGGTACCTACAATGAGCAGTTCTTC.

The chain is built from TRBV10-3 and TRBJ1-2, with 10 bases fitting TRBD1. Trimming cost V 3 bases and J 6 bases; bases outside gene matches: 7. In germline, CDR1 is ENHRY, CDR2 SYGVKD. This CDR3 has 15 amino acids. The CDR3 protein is CAISDTGTGVNGYTF. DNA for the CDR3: TGTGCCATCAGTGACACCGGGACAGGGGTCAATGGCTACACCTTC.

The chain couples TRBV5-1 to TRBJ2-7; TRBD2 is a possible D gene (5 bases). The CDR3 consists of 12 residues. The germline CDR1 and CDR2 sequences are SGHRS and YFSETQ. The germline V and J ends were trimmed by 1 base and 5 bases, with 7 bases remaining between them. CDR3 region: CASSLLAHEQYF. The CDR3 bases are TGCGCCAGCAGCTTGCTAGCCCACGAGCAGTACTTC.